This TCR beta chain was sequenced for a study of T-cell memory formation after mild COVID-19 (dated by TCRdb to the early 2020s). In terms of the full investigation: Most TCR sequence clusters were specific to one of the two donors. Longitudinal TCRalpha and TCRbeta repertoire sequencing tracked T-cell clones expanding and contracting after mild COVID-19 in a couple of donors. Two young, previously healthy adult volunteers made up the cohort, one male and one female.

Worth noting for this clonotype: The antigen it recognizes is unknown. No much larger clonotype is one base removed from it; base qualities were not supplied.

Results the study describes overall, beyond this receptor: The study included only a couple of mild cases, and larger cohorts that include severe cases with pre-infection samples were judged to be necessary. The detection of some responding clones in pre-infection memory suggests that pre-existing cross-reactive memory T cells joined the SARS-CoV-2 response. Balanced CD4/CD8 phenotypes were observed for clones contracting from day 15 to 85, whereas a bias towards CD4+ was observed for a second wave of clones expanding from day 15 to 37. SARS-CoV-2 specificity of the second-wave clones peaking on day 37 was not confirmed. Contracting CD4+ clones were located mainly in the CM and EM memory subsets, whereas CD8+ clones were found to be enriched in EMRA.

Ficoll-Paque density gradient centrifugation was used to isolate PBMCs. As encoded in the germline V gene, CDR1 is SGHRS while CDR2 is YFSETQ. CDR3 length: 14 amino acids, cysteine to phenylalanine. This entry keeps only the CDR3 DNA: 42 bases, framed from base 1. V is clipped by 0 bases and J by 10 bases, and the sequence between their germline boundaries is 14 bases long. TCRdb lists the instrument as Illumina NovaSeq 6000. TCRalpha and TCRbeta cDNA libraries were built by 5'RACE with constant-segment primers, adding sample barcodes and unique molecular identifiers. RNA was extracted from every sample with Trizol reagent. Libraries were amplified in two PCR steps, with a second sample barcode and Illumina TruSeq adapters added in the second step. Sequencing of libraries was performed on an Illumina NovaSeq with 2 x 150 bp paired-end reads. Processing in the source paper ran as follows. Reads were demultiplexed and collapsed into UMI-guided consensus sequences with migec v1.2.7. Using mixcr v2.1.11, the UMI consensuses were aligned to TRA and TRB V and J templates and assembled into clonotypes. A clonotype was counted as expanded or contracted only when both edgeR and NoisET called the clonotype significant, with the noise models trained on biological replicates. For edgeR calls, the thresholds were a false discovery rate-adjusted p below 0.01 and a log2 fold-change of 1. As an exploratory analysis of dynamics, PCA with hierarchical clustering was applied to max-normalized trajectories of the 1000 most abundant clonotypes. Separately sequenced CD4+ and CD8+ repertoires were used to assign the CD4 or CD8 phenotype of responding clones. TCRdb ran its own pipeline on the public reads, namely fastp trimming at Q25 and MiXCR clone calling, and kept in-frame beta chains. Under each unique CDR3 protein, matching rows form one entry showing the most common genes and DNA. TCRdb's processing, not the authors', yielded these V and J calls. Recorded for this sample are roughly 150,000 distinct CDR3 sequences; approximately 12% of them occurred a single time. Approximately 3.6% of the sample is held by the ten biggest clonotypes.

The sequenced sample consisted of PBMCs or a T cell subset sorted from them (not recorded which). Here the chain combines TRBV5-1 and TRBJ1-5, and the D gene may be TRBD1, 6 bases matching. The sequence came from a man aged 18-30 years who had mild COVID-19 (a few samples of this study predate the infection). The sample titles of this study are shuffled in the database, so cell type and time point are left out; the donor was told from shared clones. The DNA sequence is TGCGCCAGCAGCTTGGCGGCAGGGGTACCACCCCAGCATTTT. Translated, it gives CASSLAAGVPPQHF.